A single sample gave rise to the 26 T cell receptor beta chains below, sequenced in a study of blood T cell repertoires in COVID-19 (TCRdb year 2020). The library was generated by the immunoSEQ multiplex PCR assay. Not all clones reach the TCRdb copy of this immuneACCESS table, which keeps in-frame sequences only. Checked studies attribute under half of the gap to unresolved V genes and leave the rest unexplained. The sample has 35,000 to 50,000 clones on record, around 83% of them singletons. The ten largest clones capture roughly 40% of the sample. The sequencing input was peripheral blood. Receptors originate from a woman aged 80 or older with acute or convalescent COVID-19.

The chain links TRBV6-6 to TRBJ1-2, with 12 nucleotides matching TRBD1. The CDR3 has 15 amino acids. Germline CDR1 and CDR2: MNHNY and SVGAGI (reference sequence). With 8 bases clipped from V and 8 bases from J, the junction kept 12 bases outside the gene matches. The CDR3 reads CASGNPGQGAQGYTF. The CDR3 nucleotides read TGTGCCAGCGGCAACCCGGGACAGGGGGCGCAAGGCTACACCTTC.

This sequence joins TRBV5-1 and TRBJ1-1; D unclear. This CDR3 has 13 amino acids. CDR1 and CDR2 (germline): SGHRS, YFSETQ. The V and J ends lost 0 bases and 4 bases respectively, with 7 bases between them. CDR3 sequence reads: CASSLGAGTEAFF. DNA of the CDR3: TGCGCCAGCAGCTTGGGGGCAGGCACTGAAGCTTTCTTT.

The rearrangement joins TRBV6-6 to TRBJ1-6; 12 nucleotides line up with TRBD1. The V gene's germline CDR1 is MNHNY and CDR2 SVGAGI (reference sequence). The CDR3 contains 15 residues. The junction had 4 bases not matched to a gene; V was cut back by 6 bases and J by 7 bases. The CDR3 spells CASRMGQGANSPLHF. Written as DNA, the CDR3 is TGTGCCAGCAGAATGGGACAGGGGGCGAATTCACCCCTCCACTTT.

The CDR3 bases are TGTGCCAGCAGTTACTCGCAGGTTGCGAACACTGAAGCTTTCTTT. It translates to CASSYSQVANTEAFF. The chain links TRBV6-5 to TRBJ1-1, with unresolved D. V was clipped by 0 bases and J by 1 base, with 9 bases between them. This CDR3 is 15 amino acids long. Germline V gives CDR1 MNHEY, CDR2 SVGAGI.

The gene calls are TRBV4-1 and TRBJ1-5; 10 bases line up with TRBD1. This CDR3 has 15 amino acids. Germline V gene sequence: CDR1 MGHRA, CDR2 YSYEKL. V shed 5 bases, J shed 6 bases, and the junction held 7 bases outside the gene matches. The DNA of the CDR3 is TGCGCCAGCAGCTCCCGGGACAGGGGTACTCAGCCCCAGCATTTT. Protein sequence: CASSSRDRGTQPQHF.

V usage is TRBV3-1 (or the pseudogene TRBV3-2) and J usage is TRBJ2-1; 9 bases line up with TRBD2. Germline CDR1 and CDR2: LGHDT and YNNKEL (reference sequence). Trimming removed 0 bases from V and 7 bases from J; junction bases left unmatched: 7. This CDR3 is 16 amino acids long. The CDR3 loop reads CASSQDLAGGMNEQFF. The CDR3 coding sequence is TGTGCCAGCAGCCAAGATCTGGCGGGGGGGATGAATGAGCAGTTCTTC.

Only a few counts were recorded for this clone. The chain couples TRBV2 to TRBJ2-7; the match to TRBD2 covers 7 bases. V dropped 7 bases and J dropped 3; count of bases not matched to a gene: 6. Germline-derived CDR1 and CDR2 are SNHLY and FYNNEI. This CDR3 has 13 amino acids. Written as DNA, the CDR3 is TGTGCCAGCACCCCAGGGAGGGGCTACGAGCAGTACTTC. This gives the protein CASTPGRGYEQYF.

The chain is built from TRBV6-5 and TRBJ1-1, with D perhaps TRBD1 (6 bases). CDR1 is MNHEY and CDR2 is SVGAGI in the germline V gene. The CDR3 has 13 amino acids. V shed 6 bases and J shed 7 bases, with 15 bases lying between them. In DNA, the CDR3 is TGTGCCAGCAGGCGGACAGTTGGGGATGAAGCTTTCTTT. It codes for CASRRTVGDEAFF.

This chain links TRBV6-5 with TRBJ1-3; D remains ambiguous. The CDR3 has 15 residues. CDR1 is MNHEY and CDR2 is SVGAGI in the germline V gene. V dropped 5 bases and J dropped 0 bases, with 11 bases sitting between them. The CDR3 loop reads CASSPGLSSGNTIYF. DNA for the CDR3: TGTGCCAGCAGTCCCGGACTGAGCTCTGGAAACACCATATATTTT.

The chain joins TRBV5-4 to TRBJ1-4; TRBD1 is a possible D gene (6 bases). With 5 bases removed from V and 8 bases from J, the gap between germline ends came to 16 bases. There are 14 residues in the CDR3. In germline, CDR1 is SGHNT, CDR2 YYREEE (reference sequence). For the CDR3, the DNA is TGTGCCAGCAGTTCCGGGCCGAGGGGGGAAAAACTGTTTTTT. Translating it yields CASSSGPRGEKLFF.

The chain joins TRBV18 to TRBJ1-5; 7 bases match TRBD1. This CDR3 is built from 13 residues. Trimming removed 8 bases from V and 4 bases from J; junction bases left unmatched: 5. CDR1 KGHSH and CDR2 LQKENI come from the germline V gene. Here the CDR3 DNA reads TGTGCCAGCGCGTTCAGGGGGAATCAGCCCCAGCATTTT. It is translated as CASAFRGNQPQHF. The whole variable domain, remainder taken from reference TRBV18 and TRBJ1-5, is NAGVMQNPRHLVRRRGQEARLRCSPMKGHSHVYWYRQLPEEGLKFMVYLQKENIIDESGMPKERFSAEFPKEGPSILRIQQVVRGDSAAYFCASAFRGNQPQHFGDGTRLSIL.

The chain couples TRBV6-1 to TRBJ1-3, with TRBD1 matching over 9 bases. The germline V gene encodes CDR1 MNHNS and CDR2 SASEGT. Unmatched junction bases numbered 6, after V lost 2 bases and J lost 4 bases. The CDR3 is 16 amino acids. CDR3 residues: CASSEQGQGGGNTIYF. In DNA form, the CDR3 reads TGTGCCAGCAGTGAACAGGGACAGGGTGGAGGAAACACCATATATTTT.

The CDR3 region is CASSGVDTNQPQHF. In DNA, the CDR3 is TGTGCCAGCTCGGGAGTTGATACCAATCAGCCCCAGCATTTT. The chain joins TRBV18 to TRBJ1-5; D not resolved. Germline V gene lookup returns CDR1 KGHSH and CDR2 LQKENI. The V end lost 6 bases, the J end lost 3 bases, and 12 bases lay between the germline ends. The CDR3 has 14 residues. The full variable domain, with the rest looked up from reference TRBV18 and TRBJ1-5, is NAGVMQNPRHLVRRRGQEARLRCSPMKGHSHVYWYRQLPEEGLKFMVYLQKENIIDESGMPKERFSAEFPKEGPSILRIQQVVRGDSAAYFCASSGVDTNQPQHFGDGTRLSIL.

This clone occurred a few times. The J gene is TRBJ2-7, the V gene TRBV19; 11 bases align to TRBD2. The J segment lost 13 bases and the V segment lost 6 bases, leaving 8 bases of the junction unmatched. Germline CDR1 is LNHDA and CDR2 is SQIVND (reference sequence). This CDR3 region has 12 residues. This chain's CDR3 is CASRSPGLAVYF. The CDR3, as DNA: TGTGCCAGTAGATCCCCGGGACTAGCGGTCTACTTC.

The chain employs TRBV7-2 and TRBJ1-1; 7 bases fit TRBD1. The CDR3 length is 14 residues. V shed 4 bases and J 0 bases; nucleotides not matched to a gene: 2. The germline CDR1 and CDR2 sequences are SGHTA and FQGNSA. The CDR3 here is CASSWDRLNTEAFF. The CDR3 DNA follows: TGTGCCAGCAGCTGGGACAGACTGAACACTGAAGCTTTCTTT.

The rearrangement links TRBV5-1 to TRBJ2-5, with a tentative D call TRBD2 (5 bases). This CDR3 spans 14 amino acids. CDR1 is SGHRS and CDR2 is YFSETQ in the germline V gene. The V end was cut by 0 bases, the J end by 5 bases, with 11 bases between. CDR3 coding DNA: TGCGCCAGCAGCTTGGACGGGGTTTACGAGACCCAGTACTTC. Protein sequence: CASSLDGVYETQYF.

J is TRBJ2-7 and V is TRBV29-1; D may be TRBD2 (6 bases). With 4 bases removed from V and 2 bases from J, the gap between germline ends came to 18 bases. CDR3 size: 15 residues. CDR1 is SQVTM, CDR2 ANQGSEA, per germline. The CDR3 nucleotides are TGCAGCGTTGTTGGTTCGGGGGTCCCACCCTACGAGCAGTACTTC. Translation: CSVVGSGVPPYEQYF.

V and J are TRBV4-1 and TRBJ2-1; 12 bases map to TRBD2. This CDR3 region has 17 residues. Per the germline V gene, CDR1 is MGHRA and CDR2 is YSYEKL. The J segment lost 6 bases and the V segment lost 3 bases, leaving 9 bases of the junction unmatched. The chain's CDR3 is CASSHGLAGSTLNEQFF. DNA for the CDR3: TGCGCCAGCAGCCATGGACTAGCGGGGAGTACACTCAATGAGCAGTTCTTC.

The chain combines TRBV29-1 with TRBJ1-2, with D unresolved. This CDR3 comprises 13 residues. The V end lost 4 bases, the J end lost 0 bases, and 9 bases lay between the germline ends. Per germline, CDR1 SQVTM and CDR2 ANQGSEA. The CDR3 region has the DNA TGCAGCGTTGGAGACATAGCTAACTATGGCTACACCTTC. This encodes CSVGDIANYGYTF.

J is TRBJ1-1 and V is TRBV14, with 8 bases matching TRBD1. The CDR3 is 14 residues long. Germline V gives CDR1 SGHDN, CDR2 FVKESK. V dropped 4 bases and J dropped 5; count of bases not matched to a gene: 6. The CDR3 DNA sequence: TGTGCCAGCAGCCGCGGACAGGGATTTACTGAAGCTTTCTTT. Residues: CASSRGQGFTEAFF. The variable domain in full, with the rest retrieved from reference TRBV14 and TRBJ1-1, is EAGVTQFPSHSVIEKGQTVTLRCDPISGHDNLYWYRRVMGKEIKFLLHFVKESKQDESGMPNNRFLAERTGGTYSTLKVQPAELEDSGVYFCASSRGQGFTEAFFGQGTRLTVV.

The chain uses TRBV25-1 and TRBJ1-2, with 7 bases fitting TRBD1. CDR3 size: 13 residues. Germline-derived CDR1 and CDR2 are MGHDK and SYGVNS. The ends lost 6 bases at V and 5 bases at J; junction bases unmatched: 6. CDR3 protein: CASRGQVEYGYTF. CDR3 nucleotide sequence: TGTGCCAGCAGAGGACAGGTGGAATATGGCTACACCTTC.

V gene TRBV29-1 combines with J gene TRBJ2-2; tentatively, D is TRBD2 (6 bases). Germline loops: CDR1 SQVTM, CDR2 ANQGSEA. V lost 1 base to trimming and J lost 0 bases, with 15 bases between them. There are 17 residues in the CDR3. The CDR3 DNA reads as TGCAGCGTTGAAGTGGAGGGGTACGACGCGAACACCGGGGAGCTGTTTTTT. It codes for CSVEVEGYDANTGELFF.

The CDR3 nucleotides are TGCGCCAGCAGCCAAGTAACAGGGTGGGATACGCAGTATTTT. It codes for CASSQVTGWDTQYF. The V gene is TRBV4-3, the J gene TRBJ2-3; TRBD1 might be the D (6 bases). Between the trimmed V and J ends, which lost 1 base and 6 bases, there was a span of 11 bases. CDR3 length: 14 residues. Germline lookup yields CDR1 LGHNA and CDR2 YSLEER.

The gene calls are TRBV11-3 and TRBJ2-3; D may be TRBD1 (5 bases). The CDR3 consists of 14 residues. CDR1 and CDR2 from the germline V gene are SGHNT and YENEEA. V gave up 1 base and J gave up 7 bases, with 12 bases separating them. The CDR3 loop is CASSLGGAGNTQYF. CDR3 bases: TGTGCCAGCAGCTTAGGGGGCGCCGGAAATACGCAGTATTTT.

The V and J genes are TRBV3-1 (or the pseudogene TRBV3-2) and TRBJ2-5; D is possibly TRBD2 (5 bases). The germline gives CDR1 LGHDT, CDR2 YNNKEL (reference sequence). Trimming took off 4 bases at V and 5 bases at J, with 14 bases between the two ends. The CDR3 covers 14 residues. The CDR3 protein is CASSRRGSEETQYF. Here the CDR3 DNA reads TGTGCCAGCAGCCGGAGAGGGAGTGAGGAGACCCAGTACTTC.

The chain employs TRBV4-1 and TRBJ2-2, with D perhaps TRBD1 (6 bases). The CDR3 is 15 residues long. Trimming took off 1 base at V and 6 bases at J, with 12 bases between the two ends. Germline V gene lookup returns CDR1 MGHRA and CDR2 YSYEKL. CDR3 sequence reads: CASSQGQGKAGELFF. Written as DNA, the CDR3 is TGCGCCAGCAGCCAAGGGCAGGGGAAGGCCGGGGAGCTGTTTTTT.